These 28 T cell receptor beta chains share one sample of origin, sequenced in a study of tumor-infiltrating lymphocytes in primary liver carcinoma. Co-extraction of both nucleic acids (RNA and DNA) used about 17-33 mg of unsorted bulk tissue. From roughly 0.55 ug of total RNA, TCR beta-specific cDNA was reverse-transcribed using a constant-region primer. Three-round nested multiplex PCR performed with slightly modified ARM-PCR produced the TCR beta libraries. TRBV1-TRBV30 forward primers and a C-beta reverse primer were used in the first two PCR rounds, which each ran for 10 cycles. From the multiplex PCR reads, TCRdb called clonotypes with MiXCR, one entry per CDR3 protein. The sample holds 90,000 to 150,000 distinct CDR3 sequences; around 70% are singletons and the top ten take 8% to 9%. Source material: tumor-adjacent normal liver tissue. The source of these receptors is a woman aged 60 to 75 with primary liver carcinoma and hepatitis B virus infection.

As concerns this clonotype: A much larger clone differs from this one at a single base, so this may be a read error. The rearrangement uses TRBV6-4 and TRBJ2-1; 10 bases are a match to TRBD2. The CDR3 covers 15 residues. The V segment lost 3 bases and the J segment 9 bases; nucleotides outside the gene matches: 8. Germline V CDR1 and CDR2: MRHNA, SNTAGT. The CDR3 sequence: CASSDGSGRASEQFF. CDR3 DNA sequence: TGTGCCAGCAGTGATGGCAGCGGGAGGGCCAGTGAGCAGTTCTTC.

Comments on this clonotype: An end of the junction does not agree with germline; a read error may underlie this. The rearrangement uses TRBV28 and TRBJ2-7; 9 nucleotides agree with TRBD1. Germline CDR1 is MDHEN and CDR2 is SYDVKM. The CDR3 runs to 14 residues. The CDR3 reads CASSLVTGGSEQSF. The DNA for the CDR3 is TGTGCCAGCAGTTTAGTGACAGGGGGTAGCGAGCAATCCTTC.

Points on this clonotype: The junction and the germline gene differ at one end; a read error may be behind it. The chain links TRBV6-1 to TRBJ1-5; TRBD1 aligns across 7 bases. Germline V CDR1 and CDR2: MNHNS, SASEGT. The CDR3 extends over 16 amino acids. The CDR3 reads CTSRPSGQGGDQPQHF. The DNA for the CDR3 is TGTACCAGCAGGCCATCAGGGCAGGGGGGCGATCAGCCCCAGCATTTT.

Worth noting for this clonotype: The junction shows a germline mismatch at one end, possibly a read error. This chain joins TRBV6-5 and TRBJ2-7, with 11 nucleotides matching TRBD2. This CDR3 is 14 amino acids long. Germline-derived CDR1 and CDR2 are MNHEY and SVGAGI. The CDR3 region is CASSRSLAGGEQNF. CDR3 coding DNA: TGTGCCAGCAGCCGATCGCTAGCGGGAGGCGAGCAGAACTTC.

A word on this clonotype: This may stem from a read error, because a much larger clone lies one nucleotide away. The chain uses TRBV7-9 and TRBJ2-3; the D gene is possibly TRBD1 (7 bases). Germline CDR1 SEHNR, CDR2 FQNEAQ (reference sequence). This CDR3 has 15 residues. Trimming pared 5 bases from V and 4 bases from J, leaving 16 bases between. CDR3 in DNA: TGTGCCAGCAGCGATCAGGGGGGTGGGGCAGATACGCAGTATTTT. Translation gives CASSDQGGGADTQYF. Full variable domain (remainder filled in from reference TRBV7-9 and TRBJ2-3): DTGVSQNPRHKITKRGQNVTFRCDPISEHNRLYWYRQTLGQGPEFLTYFQNEAQLEKSRLLSDRFSAERPKGSFSTLEIQRTEQGDSAMYLCASSDQGGGADTQYFGPGTRLTVL.

This clonotype was found many times. This chain joins TRBV10-2 and TRBJ2-2; D might be TRBD2 (5 bases). CDR1 and CDR2 from the germline V gene are WSHSY and SAAADI. Deletions cut 4 bases from V and 7 bases from J, with 13 bases between. This CDR3 has 14 residues. The CDR3 reads CASSAGYEGGELFF. CDR3 sequence (DNA): TGCGCCAGCAGTGCTGGCTACGAGGGCGGGGAGCTGTTTTTT.

This clonotype has just one count. The genes are TRBV6-5 and TRBJ1-5; maybe TRBD1 (5 bases). The V and J ends lost 2 bases and 11 bases respectively, with 13 bases between them. CDR3 length: 13 residues. Germline loops: CDR1 MNHEY, CDR2 SVGAGI. In DNA form, the CDR3 reads TGTGCCAGCAGTTACAGGGCTCGACAGTCCCAGCATTTT. It is translated as CASSYRARQSQHF.

V is TRBV11-2 and J is TRBJ2-7; maybe TRBD1 (6 bases). CDR3 length: 14 residues. Trimming stripped 6 bases from V and 2 bases from J, with 14 bases between. Germline values: CDR1 SGHAT, CDR2 FQNNGV. The CDR3 here is CASSAQGGPYEQYF. Written as DNA, the CDR3 is TGTGCCAGCAGTGCCCAAGGGGGACCCTACGAGCAGTACTTC.

With respect to this clonotype: The germline gene is not matched at one end of the junction; a read error may be the cause. This chain connects TRBV11-3 to TRBJ2-1; 8 bases map to TRBD2. The CDR3 contains 15 residues. Germline V gene data show CDR1 as SGHNT and CDR2 as YENEEA. The chain's CDR3 is CASSQTSVVYNEQSF. CDR3 DNA: TGTGCCAGCAGCCAGACTAGCGTAGTCTACAATGAGCAGTCCTTC.

The CDR3 protein is CSGMTRGNEKLFF. For the CDR3, the DNA is TGCAGCGGCATGACAAGGGGTAATGAAAAACTGTTTTTT. The rearrangement uses TRBV29-1 and TRBJ1-4; D is perhaps TRBD1 (5 bases). CDR1 and CDR2 from the germline V gene are SQVTM and ANQGSEA. V was cut by 7 bases and J by 4 bases, with 13 bases left in between. The CDR3 is 13 amino acids.

Points on this clonotype: Germline and junction disagree at one end, which may indicate a read error. The chain couples TRBV29-1 to TRBJ2-3, with D unclear. The CDR3 contains 12 residues. CDR1 and CDR2 from the germline V gene are SQVTM and ANQGSEA. In DNA, the CDR3 is TGCAGCCTTGAAGAAGGAGCATCCCTACAGTATTTT. Its translation is CSLEEGASLQYF.

As concerns this clonotype: A junction boundary mismatches the germline segment, possibly from a read error. V is TRBV29-1 and J is TRBJ1-2; a weak D match, TRBD1 (5 bases). This CDR3 is 11 amino acids long. The germline CDR1 and CDR2 sequences are SQVTM and ANQGSEA. DNA for the CDR3: TGCAGCGTTAAGCAGGGTGATGGCCACACCTTC. Amino acid sequence: CSVKQGDGHTF.

In the case of this clonotype: This likely comes from a read error, as the CDR3 has no conserved phenylalanine or tryptophan at its end. The CDR3: CASSPNSGHTDPQYY. The CDR3 coding sequence is TGTGCCAGCAGCCCTAACAGTGGGCACACAGATCCGCAGTATTAT. This chain links TRBV11-3 with TRBJ2-3; D unclear. Germline CDR1 is SGHNT and CDR2 is YENEEA. The CDR3 sequence is 15 residues long.

To note about this clonotype: It may be a read error: a sequence one base away is much more abundant. This chain uses TRBV7-9 with TRBJ1-4; D uncertain. The CDR3 has 17 amino acids. V was clipped by 1 base and J by 4 bases, with 16 bases between them. CDR1 is SEHNR, CDR2 FQNEAQ, per germline (reference sequence). This CDR3 is CASSLDLGTSINEKLFF. The CDR3 nucleotides are TGTGCCAGCAGCTTAGACTTGGGCACTTCAATTAATGAAAAACTGTTTTTT.

This clonotype was detected many times. This chain joins TRBV6-1 and TRBJ2-5; D uncertain. V was trimmed by 1 base and J by 14 bases, leaving 5 bases between them. Germline loops: CDR1 MNHNS, CDR2 SASEGT. This CDR3 comprises 9 residues. The CDR3 loop is CASSEGVYF. CDR3 coding DNA: TGTGCCAGCAGTGAAGGGGTCTACTTC.

A word on this clonotype: This may be a read error: a much more frequent sequence differs by one nucleotide. The rearrangement joins TRBV5-1 to TRBJ1-1; a possible D gene is TRBD1 (6 bases). V was trimmed by 4 bases and J by 0 bases, leaving 13 bases between them. The CDR3 runs 15 residues. The germline CDR1 and CDR2 sequences are SGHRS and YFSETQ. The CDR3 nucleotides are TGCGCCAGCAGCACCGGACAGCAGGTGAACACTGAAGCTTTCTTT. Its translation: CASSTGQQVNTEAFF. Variable domain in full (rest from reference TRBV5-1 and TRBJ1-1): KAGVTQTPRYLIKTRGQQVTLSCSPISGHRSVSWYQQTPGQGLQFLFEYFSETQRNKGNFPGRFSGRQFSNSRSEMNVSTLELGDSALYLCASSTGQQVNTEAFFGQGTRLTVV.

On this clonotype: The junction differs from germline at one of its ends, possibly a read error. The chain uses TRBV11-2 and TRBJ1-6; the D gene is possibly TRBD1 (6 bases). Germline V gene lookup returns CDR1 SGHAT and CDR2 FQNNGV. This CDR3 comprises 15 residues. This CDR3 reads CASSLDSGANSTLHF. The DNA for the CDR3 is TGTGCCAGTAGCTTAGACTCGGGGGCCAATTCAACCCTCCACTTT. The variable domain in full, completed from reference TRBV11-2 and TRBJ1-6, reads EAGVAQSPRYKIIEKRQSVAFWCNPISGHATLYWYQQILGQGPKLLIQFQNNGVVDDSQLPKDRFSAERLKGVDSTLKIQPAKLEDSAVYLCASSLDSGANSTLHFGNGTRLTVT.

Details on this clonotype: It may be a read error: a sequence one base away is much more abundant. The gene calls are TRBV28 and TRBJ2-6; no firm D call. The V end lost 7 bases, the J end lost 1 base, and 8 bases lay between the germline ends. CDR1 is MDHEN and CDR2 is SYDVKM in the germline V gene. The CDR3 consists of 14 residues. CDR3 DNA: TGTGCCAGCACCCCATTATCTGGGGCCAACGTCCTGACTTTC. This encodes CASTPLSGANVLTF.

This sequence joins TRBV28 and TRBJ2-5; weak D call: TRBD1 (6 bases). With 5 bases removed from V and 7 bases from J, the gap between germline ends came to 14 bases. The CDR3 loop spans 13 amino acids. Germline CDR1 and CDR2: MDHEN and SYDVKM. CDR3 amino acids: CASSITGQWTQYF. The CDR3 region has the DNA TGTGCCAGCAGTATAACAGGGCAATGGACCCAGTACTTC.

The chain links TRBV4-1 to TRBJ2-7; TRBD2 might be the D (7 bases). Trimming pared 2 bases from V and 4 bases from J, leaving 15 bases between. Germline V gene sequence: CDR1 MGHRA, CDR2 YSYEKL. The CDR3 spans 15 residues. The CDR3: CASSQWIGGEYEQYF. DNA for the CDR3: TGCGCCAGCAGCCAATGGATAGGGGGGGAATACGAGCAGTACTTC.

This clonotype has only one observation. An end of the junction does not agree with germline; a read error may underlie this. The chain is built from TRBV5-1 and TRBJ2-3; 7 positions agree with TRBD2. The CDR3 extends over 16 amino acids. Germline lookup yields CDR1 SGHRS and CDR2 YFSETQ. The CDR3 DNA reads as TGCGTCAGCAGCTTGGCCCGGGGGGACCCCACAGATACGCAGTATTTT. Protein sequence: CVSSLARGDPTDTQYF.

For this clonotype: At one boundary the junction diverges from the germline segment, which might be a read error. This chain connects TRBV14 to TRBJ2-7, with D perhaps matching TRBD2 (5 bases). This CDR3 is 15 amino acids long. Germline assignment: CDR1 SGHDN and CDR2 FVKESK. CDR3 sequence reads: CASSQELGPYYVQYF. The CDR3 nucleotides read TGTGCCAGCAGCCAAGAACTAGGCCCCTACTACGTGCAGTACTTC.

In regard to this clonotype: A much larger clonotype is one base distant, so this may be a read error. This chain uses TRBV30 with TRBJ2-1; the D call may be TRBD1 or TRBD2 (5 bases each). The CDR3 spans 20 residues. V gave up 4 bases and J gave up 3 bases, with 31 bases separating them. The germline V gene encodes CDR1 GTSNPN and CDR2 SVGIG (reference sequence). The CDR3 region is CAWTPSRGRKVLFGYNEQFF. The CDR3 coding sequence is TGTGCCTGGACCCCCTCCCGGGGCAGGAAAGTTTTGTTCGGCTACAATGAGCAGTTCTTC.

As concerns this clonotype: A junction end diverges from the germline sequence, so it may reflect a read error. The chain uses TRBV11-2 and TRBJ2-3; tentative D call: TRBD2 (5 bases). CDR3 length: 12 amino acids. CDR1 and CDR2 (germline): SGHAT, FQNNGV. CDR3 in amino acids: CPSGPITDTQYF. For the CDR3, the DNA is TGTCCCAGCGGCCCAATCACAGATACGCAGTATTTT. The full variable domain, with the rest looked up from reference TRBV11-2 and TRBJ2-3, is EAGVAQSPRYKIIEKRQSVAFWCNPISGHATLYWYQQILGQGPKLLIQFQNNGVVDDSQLPKDRFSAERLKGVDSTLKIQPAKLEDSAVYLCPSGPITDTQYFGPGTRLTVL.

About this clonotype: One end of the junction is discordant with germline, which a read error may explain. J is TRBJ2-1 and V is TRBV14; unclear D gene. Germline values: CDR1 SGHDN, CDR2 FVKESK. This CDR3 comprises 14 residues. Here the CDR3 reads CAGSQDVRYNEQFF. The CDR3 DNA reads TGTGCCGGCAGCCAAGACGTGAGATACAATGAGCAGTTCTTC.

Concerning this clonotype itself: This clone may be a read error of a much larger clone one base away. V gene TRBV5-6 combines with J gene TRBJ2-2, with 7 bases lining up with TRBD2. The CDR3 length is 14 residues. Per the germline V gene, CDR1 is SGHDT and CDR2 is YYEEEE. Written as DNA, the CDR3 is TGTGCCAGCAGCACTAGCGAGAACACCGGGGAGCTGTCTTTT. This translates into CASSTSENTGELSF. The variable domain in full, completed from reference TRBV5-6 and TRBJ2-2, reads DAGVTQSPTHLIKTRGQQVTLRCSPKSGHDTVSWYQQALGQGPQFIFQYYEEEERQRGNFPDRFSGHQFPNYSSELNVNALLLGDSALYLCASSTSENTGELSFGEGSRLTVL.

About this clonotype: A clone one base away is much larger, so this may be a read error. The CDR3 does not end in the conserved phenylalanine or tryptophan, so this is likely a read error. The chain joins TRBV7-8 to TRBJ2-1; the match to TRBD2 covers 7 bases. This CDR3 spans 15 amino acids. Trimming cost V 0 bases and J 6 bases; bases outside gene matches: 5. Germline CDR1 is SGHVS and CDR2 is FQNEAQ. Here the CDR3 DNA reads TGTGCCAGCAGCTTAGCCCGACTAGCTCTCAATGAGCAGTTCCTC. Its protein is CASSLARLALNEQFL.

As concerns this clonotype: One end of the junction is discordant with germline, which a read error may explain. The chain links TRBV11-2 to TRBJ1-1; no definite D call. The germline V gene encodes CDR1 SGHAT and CDR2 FQNNGV. The CDR3 has 15 residues. The CDR3: CASSPPERAVTETFF. Written as DNA, the CDR3 is TGTGCCAGCAGCCCACCTGAGAGGGCGGTGACTGAAACTTTCTTT.